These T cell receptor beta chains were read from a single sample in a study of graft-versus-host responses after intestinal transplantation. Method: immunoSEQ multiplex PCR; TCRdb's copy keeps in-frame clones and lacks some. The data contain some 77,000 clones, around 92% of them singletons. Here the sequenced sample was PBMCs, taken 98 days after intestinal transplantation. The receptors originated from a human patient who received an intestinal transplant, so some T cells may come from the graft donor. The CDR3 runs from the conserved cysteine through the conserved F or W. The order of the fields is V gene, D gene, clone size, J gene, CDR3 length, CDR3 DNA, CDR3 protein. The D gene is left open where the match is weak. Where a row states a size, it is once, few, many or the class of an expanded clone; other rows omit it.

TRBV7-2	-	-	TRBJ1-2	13	TGTGCCAGCAGCTTAGCAGTGGCAGGAGGCTACACCTTC	CASSLAVAGGYTF
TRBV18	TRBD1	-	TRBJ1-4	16	TGTGCCAGCTCCCCAGACAGGGGTAGTACTAATGAAAAACTGTTTTTT	CASSPDRGSTNEKLFF
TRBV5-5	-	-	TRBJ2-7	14	TGTGCCAGCAGCTTGGGGCACGGCTTATACGAGCAGTACTTC	CASSLGHGLYEQYF
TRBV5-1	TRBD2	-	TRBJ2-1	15	TGCGCCAGCAGCCTAATAGCGGGGGGGCCCAATGAGCAGTTCTTC	CASSLIAGGPNEQFF
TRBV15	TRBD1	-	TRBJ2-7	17	TGTGCCACCAGCAGAGATTCCTGGGGACAGCTAACCTACGAGCAGTACTTC	CATSRDSWGQLTYEQYF
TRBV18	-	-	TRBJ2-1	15	TGTGCCAGCTCACCAGACCTTAGCTCCTACAATGAGCAGTTCTTC	CASSPDLSSYNEQFF
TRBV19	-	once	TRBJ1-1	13	TGTGCCAGTTTCGGGACACCGAACACTGAAGCTTTCTTT	CASFGTPNTEAFF
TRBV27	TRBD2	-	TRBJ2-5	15	TGTGCCAGCAGTAAGGGGACTAGGCCACAAGAGACCCAGTACTTC	CASSKGTRPQETQYF
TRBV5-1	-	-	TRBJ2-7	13	TGCGCCAGCAGCTTGGTTCGGGGTTCGAAGCAGTACTTC	CASSLVRGSKQYF
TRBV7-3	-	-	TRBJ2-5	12	TGTGCCGGTGAGGGGCGCAAAGAGACCCAGTACTTC	CAGEGRKETQYF
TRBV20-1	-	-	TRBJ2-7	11	TGCAGTGCTAGGGGGCGCTACGAGCAGTACTTC	CSARGRYEQYF
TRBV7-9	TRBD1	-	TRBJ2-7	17	TGTGCCAGCAGCGCAGAACAGGGGGCCCTGAGCTCCTACGAGCAGTACTTC	CASSAEQGALSSYEQYF
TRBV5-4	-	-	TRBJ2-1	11	TGTGCCAGCAGCTTGTACAATGAGCAGTTCTTC	CASSLYNEQFF
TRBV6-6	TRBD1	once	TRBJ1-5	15	TGTGCCAGCAGGTCAGGGGGCGCGGGGTTTCAGCCCCAGCATTTT	CASRSGGAGFQPQHF
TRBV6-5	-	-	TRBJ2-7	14	TGTGCCAGCAGTGAGATGGCGGGAACCTACGAGCAGTACTTC	CASSEMAGTYEQYF
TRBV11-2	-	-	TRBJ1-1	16	TGTGCCAGCAGCTCCCCCCGGACCTTAAGTGGGGCTGAAGCTTTCTTT	CASSSPRTLSGAEAFF
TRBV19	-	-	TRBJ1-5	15	TGTGCCAGTAGGACCGCCAGTCCCGACAATCAGCCCCAGCATTTT	CASRTASPDNQPQHF
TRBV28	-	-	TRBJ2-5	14	TGTGCCAGCAGTCGCACTGTATCCTGGGAGACCCAGTACTTC	CASSRTVSWETQYF
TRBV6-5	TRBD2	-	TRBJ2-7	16	TGTGCCAGCAGTTCCCCGACTAGCGGGAGGGCCATCGAGCAGTACTTC	CASSSPTSGRAIEQYF
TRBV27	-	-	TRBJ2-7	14	TGTGCCAGCAGTTTTTCTGGGGCTAACTACGAGCAGTACTTC	CASSFSGANYEQYF
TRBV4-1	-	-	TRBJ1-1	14	TGCGCCAGCAGCCAAGAAGGAGGGGTCCCTGAAGCTTTCTTT	CASSQEGGVPEAFF
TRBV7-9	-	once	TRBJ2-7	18	TGTGCCAGCAGCTTATCCCCCAAAGGGTTGACTTTTCCCACCTACCAGTACTTC	CASSLSPKGLTFPTYQYF
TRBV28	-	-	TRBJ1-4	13	TGTGCCAGCAGTTCCCGCGATCTTGAAAAACTGTTTTTT	CASSSRDLEKLFF
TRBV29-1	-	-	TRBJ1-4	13	TGCAGCGTTGGGACAGCCTCTAATGAAAAACTGTTTTTT	CSVGTASNEKLFF
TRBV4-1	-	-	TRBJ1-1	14	TGCGCCAGCAGCCTTCAAGATTTCAGGGGAGAAGCTTTCTTT	CASSLQDFRGEAFF
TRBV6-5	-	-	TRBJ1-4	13	TGTGCCAGCAGTTACTCGAGGGGTGAAAAACTGTTTTTT	CASSYSRGEKLFF
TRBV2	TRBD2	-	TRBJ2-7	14	TGTGCCAGCAGTGGGACTAGCGGCCCCTACGAGCAGTACTTC	CASSGTSGPYEQYF
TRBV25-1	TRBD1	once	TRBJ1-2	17	TGTGCCAGCAGTGAAGGAGGGACCGGGACAGGAAGCTATGGCTACACCTTC	CASSEGGTGTGSYGYTF
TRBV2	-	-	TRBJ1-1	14	TGTGCCAGCAGTGTAGCACAGGGGAACACTGAAGCTTTCTTT	CASSVAQGNTEAFF
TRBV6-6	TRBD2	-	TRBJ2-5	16	TGTGCCAGCAGTGTCGGGACTAGCGGAGCACAAGAGACCCAGTACTTC	CASSVGTSGAQETQYF
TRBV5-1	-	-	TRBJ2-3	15	TGCGCCAGCAGCTTGGTAGCGGCAGGAGCAGATACGCAGTATTTT	CASSLVAAGADTQYF
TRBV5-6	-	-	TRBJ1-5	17	TGTGCCAGCAGCTTGTGGGGCGGCCGGGATAGCAATCAGCCCCAGCATTTT	CASSLWGGRDSNQPQHF
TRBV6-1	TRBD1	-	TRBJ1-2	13	TGTGCCAGCAGCCTGACAGGGGGCTATGGCTACACCTTC	CASSLTGGYGYTF
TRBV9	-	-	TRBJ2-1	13	TGTGCCAGCAGTGCCACCTCCTACAATGAGCAGTTCTTC	CASSATSYNEQFF
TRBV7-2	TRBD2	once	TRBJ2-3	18	TGTGCCAGCAGCTCCAGACTAGCGGGGAGTGTGGTTACAGATACGCAGTATTTT	CASSSRLAGSVVTDTQYF
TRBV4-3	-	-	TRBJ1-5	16	TGCGCCAGCAGCCAAGCTCTGTTTGGGGCCAATCAGCCCCAGCATTTT	CASSQALFGANQPQHF
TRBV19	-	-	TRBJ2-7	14	TGTGCCAGTAGTATAGCGGGGGACCTCTACGAGCAGTACTTC	CASSIAGDLYEQYF
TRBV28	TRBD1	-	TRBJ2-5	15	TGTGCCAGCAGTACCTTTGGGGACAGGGAAGAGACCCAGTACTTC	CASSTFGDREETQYF
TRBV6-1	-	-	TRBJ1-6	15	TGTGCCAGCAGTGTTGAAGCTAACGTTAATTCACCCCTCCACTTT	CASSVEANVNSPLHF
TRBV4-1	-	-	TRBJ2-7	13	TGCGCCAGCAGCCAAGAGACGGGGTACGAGCAGTACTTC	CASSQETGYEQYF
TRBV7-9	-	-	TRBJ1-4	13	TGTGCCAGCAGCTTGGCGGGTAATGAAAAACTGTTTTTT	CASSLAGNEKLFF
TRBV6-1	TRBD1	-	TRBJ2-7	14	TGTGCCAGCAGCTCCACAGGGGGAGCCTACGAGCAGTACTTC	CASSSTGGAYEQYF